This entry describes one T cell receptor (beta chain). Its antigen is not identified. CD4+ naive, central memory, regulatory and stem cell-like memory subsets were isolated by sorting on CD45RO/CCR7/CD25/CD127/CD95/CD27. The length of the CDR3 is 15 residues. The V segment lost 5 bases and the J segment 3 bases; nucleotides outside the gene matches: 8. The germline CDR1 and CDR2 sequences are MNHEY and SVGAGI. The data were obtained in a study of beta chain features in type 1 diabetes. Findings and limits, study-wide: Patients' naive, central memory and Treg TCRB repertoires seemed closer to one another than those of healthy donors. People with Type 1 diabetes carried modestly yet significantly shorter TCRB CDR3s in all four CD4+ subsets.

Of the isolated RNA, all was reverse transcribed, and so the sequenced material was expressed TCRB transcripts. The average output of naive, central memory and regulatory T cell samples was several million reads. Assay: immunoSEQ multiplex PCR; the TCRdb copy retains only in-frame clones and omits some. Of about 150,000 clones listed, 11% are singletons. The receptor was isolated from a man younger than 35 in good health. This sequence joins TRBV6-5 and TRBJ2-3; 7 nucleotides align to TRBD2. Material: central memory CD4+ T cells from blood. The CDR3 loop reads CASSGTNVGTDTQYF. The CDR3 DNA reads TGTGCCAGCAGTGGGACTAACGTTGGTACAGATACGCAGTATTTT.